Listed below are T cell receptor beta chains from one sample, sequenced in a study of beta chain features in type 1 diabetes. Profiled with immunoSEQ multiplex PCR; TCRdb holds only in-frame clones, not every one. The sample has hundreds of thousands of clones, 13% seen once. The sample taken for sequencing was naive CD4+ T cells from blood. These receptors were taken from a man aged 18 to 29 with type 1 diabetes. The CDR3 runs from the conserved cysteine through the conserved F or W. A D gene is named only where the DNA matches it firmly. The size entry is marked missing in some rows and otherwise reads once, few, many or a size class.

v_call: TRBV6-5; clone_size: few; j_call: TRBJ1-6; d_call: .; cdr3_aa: CASRTQQGTNSPLHF; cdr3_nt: TGTGCCAGCCGAACGCAACAGGGTACAAATTCACCCCTCCACTTT
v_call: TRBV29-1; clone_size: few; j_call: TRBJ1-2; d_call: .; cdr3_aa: CSALPGYTF; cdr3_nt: TGCAGCGCCTTACCCGGCTACACCTTC
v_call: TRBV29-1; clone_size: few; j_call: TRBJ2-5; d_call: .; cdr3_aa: CSVTTRDAYETQYF; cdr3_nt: TGCAGCGTTACGACTCGGGACGCCTACGAGACCCAGTACTTC
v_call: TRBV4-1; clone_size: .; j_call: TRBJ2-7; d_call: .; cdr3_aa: CASSQAADSYEQYF; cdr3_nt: TGCGCCAGCAGCCAAGCTGCCGACTCCTACGAGCAGTACTTC
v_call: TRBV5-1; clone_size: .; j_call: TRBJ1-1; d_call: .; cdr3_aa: CASSVPQATEAFF; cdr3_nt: TGCGCCAGCAGTGTTCCACAGGCGACTGAAGCTTTCTTT
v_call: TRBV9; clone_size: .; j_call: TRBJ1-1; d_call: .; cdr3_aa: CASSVEDTHTEAFF; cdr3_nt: TGTGCCAGCAGCGTAGAGGACACACACACTGAAGCTTTCTTT
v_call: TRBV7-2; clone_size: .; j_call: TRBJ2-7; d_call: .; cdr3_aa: CASSAGQPGEPYF; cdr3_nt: TGTGCCAGCAGCGCGGGACAGCCTGGGGAGCCTTACTTC
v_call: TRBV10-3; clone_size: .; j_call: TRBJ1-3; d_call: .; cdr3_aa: CAIKGSGNTIYF; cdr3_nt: TGTGCCATCAAGGGCTCTGGAAACACCATATATTTT
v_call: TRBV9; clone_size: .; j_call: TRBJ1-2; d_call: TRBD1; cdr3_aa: CASSLGQGDYGYTF; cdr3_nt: TGTGCCAGCAGCCTAGGACAGGGTGACTATGGCTACACCTTC
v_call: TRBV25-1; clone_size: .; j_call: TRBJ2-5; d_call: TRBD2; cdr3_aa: CASSNLAGLGETQYF; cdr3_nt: TGTGCCAGCAGTAACCTAGCGGGGTTGGGAGAGACCCAGTACTTC
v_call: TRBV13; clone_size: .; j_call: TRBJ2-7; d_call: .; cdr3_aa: CASSTFRDRDYEQYF; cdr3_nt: TGTGCCAGCAGTACTTTCCGGGACCGAGACTACGAGCAGTACTTC
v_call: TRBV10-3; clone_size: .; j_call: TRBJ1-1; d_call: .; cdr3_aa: CAISELFTEAFF; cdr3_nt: TGTGCCATCAGTGAGTTGTTCACTGAAGCTTTCTTT